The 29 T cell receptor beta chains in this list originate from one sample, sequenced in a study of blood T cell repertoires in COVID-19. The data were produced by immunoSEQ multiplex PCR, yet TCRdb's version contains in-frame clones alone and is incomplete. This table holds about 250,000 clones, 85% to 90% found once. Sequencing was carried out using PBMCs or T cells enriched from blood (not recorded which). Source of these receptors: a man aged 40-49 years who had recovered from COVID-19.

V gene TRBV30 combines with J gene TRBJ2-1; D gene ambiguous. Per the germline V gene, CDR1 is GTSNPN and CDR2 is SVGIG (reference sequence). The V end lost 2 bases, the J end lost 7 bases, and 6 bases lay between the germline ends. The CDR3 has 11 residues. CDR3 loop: CAWSSLNEQFF. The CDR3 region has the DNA TGTGCCTGGAGTTCTTTAAATGAGCAGTTCTTC.

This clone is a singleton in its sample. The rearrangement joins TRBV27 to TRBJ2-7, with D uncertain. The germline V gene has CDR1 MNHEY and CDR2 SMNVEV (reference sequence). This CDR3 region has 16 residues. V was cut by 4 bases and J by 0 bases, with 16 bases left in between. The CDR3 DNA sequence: TGTGCCAGCAGTTCCATAACCTGGGCAAGCTCCTACGAGCAGTACTTC. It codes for CASSSITWASSYEQYF.

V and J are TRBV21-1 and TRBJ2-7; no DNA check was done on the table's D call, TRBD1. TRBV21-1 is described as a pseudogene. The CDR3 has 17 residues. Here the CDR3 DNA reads TGTGCCAGCAGCAAAGACGTTCGGCAGGGGGCATCCTACGAGCAGTACTTC. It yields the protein CASSKDVRQGASYEQYF.

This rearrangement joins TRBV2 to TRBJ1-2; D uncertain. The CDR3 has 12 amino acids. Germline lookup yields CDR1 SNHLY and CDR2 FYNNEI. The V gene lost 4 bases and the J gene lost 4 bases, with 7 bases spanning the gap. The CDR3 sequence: CASSVPGYGYTF. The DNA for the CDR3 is TGTGCCAGCAGTGTGCCGGGCTATGGCTACACCTTC. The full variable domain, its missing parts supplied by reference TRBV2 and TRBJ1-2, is EPEVTQTPSHQVTQMGQEVILRCVPISNHLYFYWYRQILGQKVEFLVSFYNNEISEKSEIFDDQFSVERPDGSNFTLKIRSTKLEDSAMYFCASSVPGYGYTFGSGTRLTVV.

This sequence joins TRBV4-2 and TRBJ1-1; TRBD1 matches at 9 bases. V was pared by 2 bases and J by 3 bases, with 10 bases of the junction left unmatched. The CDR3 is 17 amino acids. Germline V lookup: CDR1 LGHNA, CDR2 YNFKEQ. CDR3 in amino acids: CASSQQEQGAPYTEAFF. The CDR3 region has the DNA TGTGCCAGCAGCCAACAAGAACAGGGGGCACCTTACACTGAAGCTTTCTTT.

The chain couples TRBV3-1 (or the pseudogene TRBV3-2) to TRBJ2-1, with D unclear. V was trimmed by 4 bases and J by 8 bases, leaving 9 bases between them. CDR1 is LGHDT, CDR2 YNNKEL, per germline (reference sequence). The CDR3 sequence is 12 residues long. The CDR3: CASSLLFYEQFF. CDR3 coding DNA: TGTGCCAGCAGCCTACTTTTTTATGAGCAGTTCTTC.

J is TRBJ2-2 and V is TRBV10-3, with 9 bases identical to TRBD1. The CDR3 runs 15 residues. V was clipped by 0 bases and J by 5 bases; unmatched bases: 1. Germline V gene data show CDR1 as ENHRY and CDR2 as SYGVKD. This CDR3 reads CAISESTGGTGELFF. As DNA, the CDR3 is TGTGCCATCAGTGAGTCGACAGGGGGGACCGGGGAGCTGTTTTTT.

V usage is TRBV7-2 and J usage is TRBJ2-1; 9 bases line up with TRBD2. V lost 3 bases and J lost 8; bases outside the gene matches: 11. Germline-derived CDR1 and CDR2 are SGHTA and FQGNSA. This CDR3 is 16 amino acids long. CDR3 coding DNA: TGTGCCAGCAGCTTGGTTGCGGGGGGGCTTAACTATGAGCAGTTCTTC. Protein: CASSLVAGGLNYEQFF.

CDR3 loop: CASSVGLAGETQYF. For the CDR3, the DNA is TGTGCCAGCAGTGTGGGACTAGCGGGAGAGACCCAGTACTTC. The rearrangement uses TRBV2 and TRBJ2-5; 12 positions match TRBD2. The CDR3 length is 14 residues. With 4 bases clipped from V and 4 bases from J, the junction kept 1 base outside the gene matches. Germline CDR1 reads SNHLY; CDR2 reads FYNNEI. The entire variable domain, with the rest obtained from reference TRBV2 and TRBJ2-5, is as follows: EPEVTQTPSHQVTQMGQEVILRCVPISNHLYFYWYRQILGQKVEFLVSFYNNEISEKSEIFDDQFSVERPDGSNFTLKIRSTKLEDSAMYFCASSVGLAGETQYFGPGTRLLVL.

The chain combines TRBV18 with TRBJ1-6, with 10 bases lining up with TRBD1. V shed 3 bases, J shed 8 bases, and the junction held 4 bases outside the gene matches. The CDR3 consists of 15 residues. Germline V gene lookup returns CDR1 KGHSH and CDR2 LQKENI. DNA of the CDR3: TGTGCCAGCTCACCGGGCGGGACAGGGGATTCACCCCTCCACTTT. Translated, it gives CASSPGGTGDSPLHF. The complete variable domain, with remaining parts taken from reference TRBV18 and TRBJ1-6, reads NAGVMQNPRHLVRRRGQEARLRCSPMKGHSHVYWYRQLPEEGLKFMVYLQKENIIDESGMPKERFSAEFPKEGPSILRIQQVVRGDSAAYFCASSPGGTGDSPLHFGNGTRLTVT.

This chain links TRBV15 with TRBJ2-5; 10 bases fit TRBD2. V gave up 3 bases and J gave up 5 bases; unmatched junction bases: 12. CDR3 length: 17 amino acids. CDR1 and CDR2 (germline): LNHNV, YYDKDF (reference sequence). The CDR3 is CATSSGGRAGGWETQYF. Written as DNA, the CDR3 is TGTGCCACCAGCAGCGGGGGTCGAGCGGGAGGGTGGGAGACCCAGTACTTC.

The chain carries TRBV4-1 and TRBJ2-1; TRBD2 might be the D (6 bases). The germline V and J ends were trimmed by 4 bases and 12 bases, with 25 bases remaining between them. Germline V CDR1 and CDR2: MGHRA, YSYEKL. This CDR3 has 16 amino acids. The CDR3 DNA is TGCGCCAGCAGCCCAGGGACTGCGGAACCTTCAGGATTGCAGTTCTTC. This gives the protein CASSPGTAEPSGLQFF.

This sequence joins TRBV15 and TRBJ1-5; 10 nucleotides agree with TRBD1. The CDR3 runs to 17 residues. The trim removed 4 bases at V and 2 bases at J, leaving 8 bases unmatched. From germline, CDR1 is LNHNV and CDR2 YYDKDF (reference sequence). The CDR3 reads CATSNRDRGIRNQPQHF. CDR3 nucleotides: TGTGCCACCAGCAACCGGGACAGGGGTATCCGCAATCAGCCCCAGCATTTT.

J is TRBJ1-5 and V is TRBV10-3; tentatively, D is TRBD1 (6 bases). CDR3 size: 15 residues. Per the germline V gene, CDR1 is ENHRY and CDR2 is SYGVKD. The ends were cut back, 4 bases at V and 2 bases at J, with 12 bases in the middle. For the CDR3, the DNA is TGTGCCATCAGTGCAGGGGTCGAGGGCAATCAGCCCCAGCATTTT. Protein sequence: CAISAGVEGNQPQHF.

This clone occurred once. The CDR3 DNA sequence: TGTGCCAGCAGGGGGACAGGGGATCAGCCCCAGCATTTT. Translating it yields CASRGTGDQPQHF. The chain uses TRBV28 and TRBJ1-5; 10 nucleotides match TRBD1. V dropped 6 bases and J dropped 5; count of bases not matched to a gene: 1. Looked up from germline, CDR1 is MDHEN and CDR2 is SYDVKM. There are 13 residues in the CDR3.

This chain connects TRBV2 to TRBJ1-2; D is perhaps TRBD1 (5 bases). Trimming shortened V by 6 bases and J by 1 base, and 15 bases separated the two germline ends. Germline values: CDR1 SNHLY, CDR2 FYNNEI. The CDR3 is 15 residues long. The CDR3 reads CASSHSGGDNYGYTF. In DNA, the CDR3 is TGTGCCAGCAGCCACTCGGGGGGGGATAACTATGGCTACACCTTC. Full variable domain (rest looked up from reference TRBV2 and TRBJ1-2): EPEVTQTPSHQVTQMGQEVILRCVPISNHLYFYWYRQILGQKVEFLVSFYNNEISEKSEIFDDQFSVERPDGSNFTLKIRSTKLEDSAMYFCASSHSGGDNYGYTFGSGTRLTVV.

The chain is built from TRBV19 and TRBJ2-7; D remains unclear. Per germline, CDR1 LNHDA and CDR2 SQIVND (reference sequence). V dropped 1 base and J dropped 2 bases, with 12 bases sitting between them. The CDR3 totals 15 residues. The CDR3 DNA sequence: TGTGCCAGTAGTATAGGTCGGCAGGCCACCTACGAGCAGTACTTC. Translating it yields CASSIGRQATYEQYF.

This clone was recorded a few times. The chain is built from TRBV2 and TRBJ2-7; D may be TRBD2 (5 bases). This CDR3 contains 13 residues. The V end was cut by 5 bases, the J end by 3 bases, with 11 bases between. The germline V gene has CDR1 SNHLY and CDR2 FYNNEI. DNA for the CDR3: TGTGCCAGCAGTCTCCGGACTGACTACGAGCAGTACTTC. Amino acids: CASSLRTDYEQYF.

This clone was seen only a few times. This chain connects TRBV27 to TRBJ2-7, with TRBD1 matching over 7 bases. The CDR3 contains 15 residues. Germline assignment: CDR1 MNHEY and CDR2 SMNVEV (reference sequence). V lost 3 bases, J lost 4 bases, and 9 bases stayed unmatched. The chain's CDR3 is CASSFLTGLGYEQYF. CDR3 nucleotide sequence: TGTGCCAGCAGTTTCCTGACAGGGCTAGGTTACGAGCAGTACTTC.

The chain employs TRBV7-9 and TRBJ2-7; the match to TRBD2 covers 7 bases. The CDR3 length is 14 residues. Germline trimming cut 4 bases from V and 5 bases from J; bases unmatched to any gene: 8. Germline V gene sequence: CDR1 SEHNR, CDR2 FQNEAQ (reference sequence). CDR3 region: CASSSYLGGNEQYF. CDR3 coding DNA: TGTGCCAGCAGCTCCTACCTGGGAGGGAACGAGCAGTACTTC.

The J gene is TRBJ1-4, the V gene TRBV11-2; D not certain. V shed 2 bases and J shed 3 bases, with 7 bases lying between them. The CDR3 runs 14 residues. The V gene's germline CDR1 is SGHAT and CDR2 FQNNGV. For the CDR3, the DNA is TGTGCCAGCAGCTTAAGTTCAGCTAATGAAAAACTGTTTTTT. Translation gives CASSLSSANEKLFF.

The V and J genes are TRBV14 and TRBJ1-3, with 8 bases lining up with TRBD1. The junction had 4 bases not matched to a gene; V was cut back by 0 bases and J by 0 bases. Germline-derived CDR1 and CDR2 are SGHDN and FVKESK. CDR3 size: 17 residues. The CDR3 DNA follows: TGTGCCAGCAGCCAAGATGGGACAGGCCCCTCTGGAAACACCATATATTTT. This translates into CASSQDGTGPSGNTIYF.

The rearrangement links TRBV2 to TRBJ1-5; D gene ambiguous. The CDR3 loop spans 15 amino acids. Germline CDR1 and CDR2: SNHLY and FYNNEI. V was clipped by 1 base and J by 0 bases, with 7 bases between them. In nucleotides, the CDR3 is TGTGCCAGCAGTGAAGGCAGGTTTAGCAATCAGCCCCAGCATTTT. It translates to CASSEGRFSNQPQHF.

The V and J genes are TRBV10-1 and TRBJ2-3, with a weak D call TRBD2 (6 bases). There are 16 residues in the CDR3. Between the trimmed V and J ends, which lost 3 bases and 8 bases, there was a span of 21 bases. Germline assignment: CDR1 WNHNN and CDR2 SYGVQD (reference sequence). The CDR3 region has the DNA TGCGCCAGCAGTGACTCCGAGCGGGCGAAAAATGTTACGCAGTATTTT. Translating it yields CASSDSERAKNVTQYF.

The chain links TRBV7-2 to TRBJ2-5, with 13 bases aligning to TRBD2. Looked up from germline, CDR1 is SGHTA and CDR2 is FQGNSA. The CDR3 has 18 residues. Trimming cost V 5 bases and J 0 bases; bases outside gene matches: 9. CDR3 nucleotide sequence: TGTGCCAGCAGCCTCCGGCCGGGACTAGCGGGGAACCAAGAGACCCAGTACTTC. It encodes CASSLRPGLAGNQETQYF.

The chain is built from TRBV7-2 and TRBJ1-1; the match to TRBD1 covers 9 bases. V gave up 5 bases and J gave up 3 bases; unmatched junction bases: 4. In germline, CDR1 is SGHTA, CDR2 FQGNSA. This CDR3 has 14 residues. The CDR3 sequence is CASSPTGGDTEAFF. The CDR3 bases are TGTGCCAGCAGCCCAACAGGGGGCGACACTGAAGCTTTCTTT.

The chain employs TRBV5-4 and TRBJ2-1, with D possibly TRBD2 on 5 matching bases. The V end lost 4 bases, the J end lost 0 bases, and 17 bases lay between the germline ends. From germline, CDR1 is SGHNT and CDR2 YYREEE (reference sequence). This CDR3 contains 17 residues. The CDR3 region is CASSLEGVLSSYNEQFF. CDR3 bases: TGTGCCAGCAGCCTCGAGGGCGTCCTAAGCTCCTACAATGAGCAGTTCTTC.

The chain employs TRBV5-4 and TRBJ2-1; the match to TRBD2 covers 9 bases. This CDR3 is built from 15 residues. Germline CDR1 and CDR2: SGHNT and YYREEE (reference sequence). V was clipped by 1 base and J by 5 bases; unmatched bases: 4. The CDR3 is CASSLPSGDHNEQFF. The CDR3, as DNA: TGTGCCAGCAGCTTGCCTAGCGGGGATCACAATGAGCAGTTCTTC.

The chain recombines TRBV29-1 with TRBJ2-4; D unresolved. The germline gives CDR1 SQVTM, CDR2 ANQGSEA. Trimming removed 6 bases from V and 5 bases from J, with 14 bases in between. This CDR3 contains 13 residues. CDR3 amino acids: CSVDGSGQNIQYF. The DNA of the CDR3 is TGCAGCGTCGACGGGTCCGGCCAAAACATTCAGTACTTC. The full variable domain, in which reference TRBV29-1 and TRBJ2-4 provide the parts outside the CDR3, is SAVISQKPSRDICQRGTSLTIQCQVDSQVTMMFWYRQQPGQSLTLIATANQGSEATYESGFVIDKFPISRPNLTFSTLTVSNMSPEDSSIYLCSVDGSGQNIQYFGAGTRLSVL.